This T cell receptor beta chain was observed in a study of cytomegalovirus exposure and HLA in healthy donors listed by TCRdb under 2017. General notes on the study: An earlier analysis of some 550 of the donors reported 250 to 300 Gb of sequence data and some 100 million unique TCR beta sequences from about 179 million T cells. Roughly 300 gigabases of sequencing data and tens of millions of unique TCR sequences were included in an early release covering about 600 HLA-typed donors. Of the roughly 410 genotyped donors, approximately 80% were placed in the genetic ancestry cluster associated with self-reported Caucasian donors. The study aimed to test whether signatures of past pathogen exposure could be identified by cataloging public T cell receptors. The study used immunosequencing to profile the T cell repertoires of around 600 subjects and linked those repertoires to cytomegalovirus serostatus. Along with the approximately 600-subject first cohort, a separate validation cohort of 120 different subjects was used. High-throughput TCR immunosequencing, statistical association of individual TCRs with disease status, and machine learning were combined to predict cytomegalovirus infection status. A later analysis re-examined previously published TCR beta repertoires from about 670 donors and added high-resolution HLA genotyping to investigate patterns of TCR occurrence. Rather than using new phenotypic data, the later analysis identified candidate immune exposures from TCR beta sequences and from how often those sequences occurred across donors. An earlier analysis of around 640 of the donors used high-throughput TCR beta sequencing to judge whether each TCR beta V gene segment behaved as functional or pseudogenic. Alongside the repertoire data, information on donor age, sex, ethnicity and CMV serostatus was compiled. A later genetic analysis used genome-wide SNP genotypes for about 65% of the 666 donors, treating that subset as a discovery cohort. Every discovery cohort repertoire had been produced on one sequencing platform. HLA typing covered class I and class II loci at four-digit resolution. Typing coverage varied by locus: about 620-640 donors for A, B, C, DRB1 and DQB1; approximately 500 for DQA1; over 600 for DPA1; around 490 for DPB1. Roughly 5 DR-DQ haplotypes were treated as single units for association and clustering because of strong linkage in the cohort. On average, 235,054 unique TCR beta nucleotide sequences were sequenced per donor among 350 to 400 genotyped donors of the cohort, with roughly a sixth of those sequences being non-productive.

The CDR3 goes from the cysteine to the phenylalanine over 13 residues. Only CDR3 DNA remains: 39 bases, in frame from the first base. Relative to germline, V is 10 bases shorter and J is 8 bases shorter, with 17 bases between their ends. In the germline V gene, CDR1 corresponds to MNHNS and CDR2 to SASEGT. Receptor amplification or capture employed the immunoSEQ multiplex PCR assay. For the multiplex PCR, a mixture combining 60 forward primers for TCR Vbeta segments and 13 reverse primers for TCR Jbeta segments was used. A multiplex PCR assay on genomic DNA amplified the CDR3 region of rearranged TCR beta genes. The Illumina HiSeq System was used to sequence the amplified TCR beta libraries as 87-base-pair reads. Turning to the authors' computational methods: A later analysis tallied 75 million to 95 million unique TCR beta chains across the 600 to 700 repertoires, and approximately 12 million of those chains were shared by two or more donors. To remove PCR and sequencing errors, raw reads were error-corrected and collapsed into unique sequences using a nearest-neighbor algorithm that merged closely related sequences. CDR3 sequences were aligned to IMGT reference sequences to assign V, D and J gene segments. For a sequence to be retained, at least a six-nucleotide match to both a V gene segment and a J gene segment was required. Rearrangements were classified as productive when the CDR3 lacked stop codons and remained in frame with V and J, and all other rearrangements were classified as non-productive. CDR3 was defined by IMGT convention, running from the second conserved V-encoded cysteine to the conserved J-encoded phenylalanine. The earlier analysis of about 530 of the donors excluded any sequence lacking an unambiguous match to a single V gene segment. In an earlier analysis of approximately 550 of the donors, V segments were called functional above 56.7% productive rearrangements and were called segregating when the between-donor standard deviation exceeded 5%. A statistical classification framework was built to diagnose cytomegalovirus status from the catalog of TCR beta chain sequences. A later analysis assigned V and J genes by comparing TCR nucleotide sequences with IMGT/GENE-DB human TR gene sequences. Using the TCRdist pipeline, a later analysis assigned CDR3 sequences along with most-parsimonious VDJ recombination scenarios. A later analysis defined each TCR beta chain by its CDR3 amino acid sequence plus V-gene family, and excluded reads lacking a unique V-gene family. In a later analysis, a few hundred highly shared, low-generation-probability nucleotide sequences were removed to address suspected cross-contamination and a sequencing artifact. A later analysis calculated a clonal expansion index for each public chain from normalized within-repertoire ranks of inferred template counts. In a later analysis, generation probabilities were computed with a VDJ recombination model fitted to out-of-frame rearrangements, and the resulting probabilities were checked against IGoR. A later analysis scored TCR-TCR, TCR-HLA and TCR-CMV co-occurrence with hypergeometric tests, applying a repertoire-size bias correction to TCR pairs. A later analysis estimated false discovery rates by permuting HLA or CMV assignments 20 times. In a later analysis, co-occurring TCRs were grouped using DBSCAN, with TCRdist sequence similarity added in when clustering inside HLA-allele-positive subsets. Repertoires with fewer than 30,000 or more than 120,000 public chains, plus five repertoires with anomalous nucleotide sharing, were excluded from co-occurrence clustering. TCRdb provides this immuneACCESS table in a form limited to in-frame rearrangements. Some clones are lacking; in checked studies, under half of them reflect an unresolved V gene, and why the rest are absent is not known. V, J and clone size were drawn from that table, and D and trimming were deduced from the DNA. For this sample the table gives about 140,000 clones, of which 68% were detected only once. The top ten clonotypes cover 3.5% to 5% of the sample.

In total, roughly 670 healthy bone marrow donors made up the cohort. At the time of sampling, all cohort members were nominally healthy, though unrecorded immune exposures were likely present. The donor tested CMV seronegative, placing the donor among the 350 or so seronegative members of the cohort. A peripheral blood sample was collected from each donor, and TCR beta sequencing was performed on peripheral blood mononuclear cells. The Qiagen DNeasy Blood Extraction Kit was used to extract genomic DNA from the blood cell samples. Remarks on this clone: It has no known antigen specificity. Qualities for individual bases were not recorded, and no much larger clone is one base off.

Results and caveats for the whole study, not just this receptor: A later genetic analysis reported fewer N-insertions in productive TCRs among donors in an Asian-associated ancestry cluster than the roughly 620-donor mean. Only TCR beta chains were sequenced in this cohort, and the absence of alpha or paired-chain data limited detectable features. An earlier analysis of 587 of the donors showed that most TCR beta V segments appeared in productive rearrangements either about 87% or about 30% of the time, which broadly matched IMGT annotations. In a later analysis, the rate of TCR association differed among HLA loci, with DRB1 alleles having the most associated TCRs and HLA-C alleles having the fewest. In a later genetic analysis, a missense DCLRE1C variant was associated with V-gene and J-gene trimming of TCR beta chains, and the association was replicated in an independent cohort. Because the 87-base-pair reads could not distinguish some IMGT-functional V segments, including TRBV6-2 and TRBV6-3, those segments were excluded. A later analysis associated roughly 17,000 TCR beta sequences with specific HLA alleles at a false discovery rate of 0.05. The study gave a list of about 150 TCR beta chains associated with cytomegalovirus. A further reported finding was that TCR beta sequences accurately predicted the HLA-A and HLA-B alleles for most subjects in the first cohort. Most CMV-associated TCR beta chains appeared to be HLA-restricted in a later analysis, and the HLA associations seemed to be driven largely by CMV exposure. A few of the identified cytomegalovirus-associated TCR beta chains were confirmed in vitro to be specific for cytomegalovirus antigens. The classifier was reported to diagnose cytomegalovirus status with high specificity and sensitivity in both the original cohort and the validation cohort. Strong co-occurrence of HLA alleles, especially DR and DQ, made assigning TCR associations to individual alleles difficult. The authors suggested that the approach could potentially be generalized to other disease states and immunological phenotypes. Most TCR sequences were observed very rarely across donors, whereas some public TCRs were present in many individuals. In a later analysis, several top co-occurrence clusters were reported to appear linked to parvovirus B19, influenza, CMV and Epstein-Barr virus. Correlated functional status among segregating V segments might be attributable to linkage disequilibrium, but an unknown experimental factor could not be ruled out. Over 15 rarely observed V segments, including chromosome 9 orphons, were excluded from the earlier analysis of about 600 of the donors because counts were too low. For the cohort, immune exposure information was limited to CMV serostatus. The presence/absence analyses assumed that sequencing depth was roughly uniform across donors, and that assumption may not be true. The sequencing pipeline was judged likely to have produced a cluster of highly shared sequence variants as a technical artifact. Compared with equally common non-associated chains, HLA-associated TCR beta chains in a later analysis were more clonally expanded and had lower generation probabilities. HLA typing was unavailable for some donors at each locus, so association tests used only the typed subset.

The clonotype originates from a man between 60 and 75 years old in good health and CMV-seronegative. The sequenced sample was PBMCs. The rearranged segments are TRBV6-1 and TRBJ1-4, and TRBD1 may be the D gene, going by 5 matching bases. The DNA is TGTGCCACCCTTGGGGCACTTAACGAAAAACTGTTTTTT. This sequence encodes CATLGALNEKLFF.